A single sample is the source of the 16 T cell receptor beta chains below, sequenced in a study of shared clonotypes between healthy human individuals. Sequencing used immunoSEQ multiplex PCR; TCRdb keeps in-frame clones, though not all of them. The sample yields a few million clones, approximately 92% seen once. CD45RO-negative, CCR7-positively selected cells formed the naive CD8 fraction, excluding terminally differentiated effector memory CD45RA+ cells. Sequenced sample: naive CD8+ T cells from PBMCs. These receptors originate from a man aged 18 to 30 in good health. Some clones in this sample may be carry-over from other donors' samples.

The chain employs TRBV7-9 and TRBJ2-3; D is unclear. The CDR3 covers 14 residues. From germline, CDR1 is SEHNR and CDR2 FQNEAQ (reference sequence). V was pared by 5 bases and J by 0 bases, with 9 bases between. This CDR3 reads CASSPGSSTDTQYF. The CDR3 DNA sequence: TGTGCCAGCAGCCCGGGTAGTAGCACAGATACGCAGTATTTT.

This chain joins TRBV13 and TRBJ2-1; no clear D. V was shortened by 3 bases and J by 7 bases, with 13 bases between the two germline ends. This CDR3 comprises 14 residues. Germline-derived CDR1 and CDR2 are PRHDT and FYEKMQ (reference sequence). CDR3 in amino acids: CASSLERAPNEQFF. The CDR3 nucleotides read TGTGCCAGCAGCTTGGAGAGAGCCCCAAATGAGCAGTTCTTC.

This clone came up once. This chain links TRBV7-9 with TRBJ2-3; 11 bases match TRBD2. The CDR3 length is 16 residues. The V gene's germline CDR1 is SEHNR and CDR2 FQNEAQ (reference sequence). V trimming: 1 base; J trimming: 3 bases; junction bases outside the gene matches: 3. Written as DNA, the CDR3 is TGTGCCAGCAGCTTAGTACTAGCGGGAGATACAGATACGCAGTATTTT. It yields the protein CASSLVLAGDTDTQYF.

The chain is built from TRBV14 and TRBJ2-7; TRBD1 matches at 7 bases. Germline CDR1 and CDR2: SGHDN and FVKESK. V was pared by 3 bases and J by 5 bases, with 16 bases of the junction left unmatched. The CDR3 has 17 residues. The CDR3 DNA follows: TGTGCCAGCAGCCAGTTACCCACAGGGGCTCCCAAGGACGAGCAGTACTTC. Amino acid sequence: CASSQLPTGAPKDEQYF.

The chain combines TRBV9 with TRBJ1-4; D is ambiguous. V was cut by 1 base and J by 0 bases, with 10 bases left in between. The CDR3 is made up of 16 amino acids. CDR1 and CDR2 from the germline V gene are SGDLS and YYNGEE. CDR3 region: CASSVTGRTTNEKLFF. Written as DNA, the CDR3 is TGTGCCAGCAGCGTAACGGGCAGAACAACTAATGAAAAACTGTTTTTT.

This clone was detected only once. The V call is TRBV7-6, the J call TRBJ2-7; either TRBD1 or TRBD2 may fit D (5 bases each). The V and J ends lost 2 bases and 2 bases respectively, with 16 bases between them. The germline gives CDR1 SGHVS, CDR2 FNYEAQ. This CDR3 has 16 amino acids. CDR3 sequence reads: CASSLYRDARAYEQYF. The CDR3 region has the DNA TGTGCCAGCAGCTTATACCGGGACGCCAGAGCCTACGAGCAGTACTTC.

This clone was detected once. V gene TRBV5-1 combines with J gene TRBJ2-3; the match to TRBD2 covers 9 bases. This CDR3 spans 18 amino acids. The germline V gene encodes CDR1 SGHRS and CDR2 YFSETQ. V lost 4 bases to trimming and J lost 1 base; unmatched junction nucleotides: 13. CDR3 nucleotides: TGCGCCAGCAGCCAGGCTGGGACTAGCCGACTGCGCACAGATACGCAGTATTTT. Protein product: CASSQAGTSRLRTDTQYF. Based on the CDR3 plus reference TRBV5-1 and TRBJ2-3, the full variable domain is KAGVTQTPRYLIKTRGQQVTLSCSPISGHRSVSWYQQTPGQGLQFLFEYFSETQRNKGNFPGRFSGRQFSNSRSEMNVSTLELGDSALYLCASSQAGTSRLRTDTQYFGPGTRLTVL.

The chain joins TRBV10-3 to TRBJ2-5; 7 bases are shared with TRBD2. CDR1 is ENHRY, CDR2 SYGVKD, per germline. The CDR3 contains 15 residues. V shed 8 bases, J shed 5 bases, and the junction held 14 bases outside the gene matches. The CDR3 sequence: CAISYSGSEGETQYF. Here the CDR3 DNA reads TGTGCCATCTCTTATAGCGGGTCCGAGGGGGAGACCCAGTACTTC.

The genes are TRBV6-1 and TRBJ2-7, with 7 bases fitting TRBD2. This CDR3 is 15 amino acids long. Germline V gene data show CDR1 as MNHNS and CDR2 as SASEGT. Unmatched junction bases numbered 10, after V lost 6 bases and J lost 2 bases. The CDR3 loop is CASSIEGRAPYEQYF. CDR3 sequence (DNA): TGTGCCAGCAGCATTGAGGGGAGGGCTCCCTACGAGCAGTACTTC.

This chain uses TRBV28 with TRBJ2-7; maybe TRBD2 (6 bases). The germline gives CDR1 MDHEN, CDR2 SYDVKM. Deletions cut 5 bases from V and 2 bases from J, with 10 bases between. This CDR3 contains 13 residues. The chain's CDR3 is CASSDSGAYEQYF. As DNA, the CDR3 is TGTGCCAGCAGTGACTCGGGGGCCTACGAGCAGTACTTC.

The chain joins TRBV19 to TRBJ2-7; the match to TRBD2 covers 8 bases. The V gene end was trimmed by 5 bases and the J gene end by 2 bases; junction bases not matched to a gene: 8. This CDR3 is built from 15 residues. Germline V gene lookup returns CDR1 LNHDA and CDR2 SQIVND (reference sequence). Here the CDR3 DNA reads TGTGCCAGTAGTCCCCCGCCCGGGAGGGCCTACGAGCAGTACTTC. Translating it yields CASSPPPGRAYEQYF.

CDR3 coding DNA: TGTGCCAGCAGTGACCTGGGCGGGACAGATAATTCACCCCTCCACTTT. Its protein is CASSDLGGTDNSPLHF. This rearrangement joins TRBV25-1 to TRBJ1-6; 7 bases align to TRBD1. Trimming at V came to 3 bases and at J to 5 bases, leaving 7 bases not matched to a gene. The CDR3 is 16 amino acids. Per germline, CDR1 MGHDK and CDR2 SYGVNS.

The chain employs TRBV4-3 and TRBJ1-4; D is unresolved. This CDR3 comprises 19 residues. Germline V gene sequence: CDR1 LGHNA, CDR2 YSLEER. V lost 0 bases, J lost 10 bases, and 27 bases lay in between. The CDR3 region has the DNA TGCGCCAGCAGCCAAGAGCCCTACGGGAAGGGAAGGCCCTTGGCAAAACTGTTTTTT. Its translation: CASSQEPYGKGRPLAKLFF.

The gene calls are TRBV14 and TRBJ2-3; possibly TRBD2 for D (5 bases). There are 16 residues in the CDR3. V was cut by 4 bases and J by 3 bases, with 17 bases left in between. CDR1 and CDR2 from the germline V gene are SGHDN and FVKESK. CDR3 region: CASSPEWVGVTDTQYF. The CDR3 coding sequence is TGTGCCAGCAGCCCAGAGTGGGTCGGGGTTACAGATACGCAGTATTTT. Filled out from reference TRBV14 and TRBJ2-3, the complete variable domain reads EAGVTQFPSHSVIEKGQTVTLRCDPISGHDNLYWYRRVMGKEIKFLLHFVKESKQDESGMPNNRFLAERTGGTYSTLKVQPAELEDSGVYFCASSPEWVGVTDTQYFGPGTRLTVL.

CDR3 residues: CASSNGQVPDTQYF. Written as DNA, the CDR3 is TGTGCCAGCAGCAATGGACAGGTACCAGATACGCAGTATTTT. This rearrangement joins TRBV27 to TRBJ2-3, with 7 bases fitting TRBD1. The CDR3 length is 14 residues. With 6 bases clipped from V and 4 bases from J, the junction kept 7 bases outside the gene matches. The germline V gene has CDR1 MNHEY and CDR2 SMNVEV (reference sequence).

The chain links TRBV6-1 to TRBJ2-7; D perhaps matches TRBD1 (5 bases). The CDR3 covers 16 residues. V was trimmed by 1 base and J by 2 bases, leaving 15 bases between them. The germline V gene has CDR1 MNHNS and CDR2 SASEGT. CDR3 in amino acids: CASSEGGQGSAYEQYF. The CDR3 coding sequence is TGTGCCAGCAGTGAAGGTGGGCAGGGCTCTGCCTACGAGCAGTACTTC.